This T cell receptor beta chain was found in a study of T cell repertoires in cytomegalovirus infection. Findings and caveats of the study: Ex vivo responses were dominated by HLA-C-restricted CMV-specific TCR beta clonotypes.

TCRdb re-called the reads with MiXCR, one entry per CDR3 protein. The data contain roughly 54,000 distinct CDR3 sequences, 33% of them singletons. On this clonotype: Its antigen is still unknown.

The CDR3 spans 13 residues. Germline CDR1 reads SEHNR; CDR2 reads FQNEAQ (reference sequence). Trimming took 0 bases from V and 4 from J, leaving 6 bases between them. The sequence came from a human donor in good health (CMV status not recorded). Some clones in this sample may be carry-over from other donors' samples. The gene calls are TRBV7-9 and TRBJ2-5; D is unresolved. The sequenced material came from PBMCs, sequenced either directly or after in vitro stimulation (not recorded which). This chain's CDR3 is CASSLAGLETQYF. CDR3 in DNA: TGTGCCAGCAGCTTAGCCGGGTTAGAGACCCAGTACTTC.